The T cell receptor (beta chain) described here comes from a study of tumor and adjacent non-tumor tissue in lung cancer. The template was RNA from unsorted bulk tissue. Chemotherapy-naive patients with new lung cancer underwent thoracic surgery in China, August–November 2014. This clonotype has at least ten counts. Its cognate antigen is unknown. A modified ARM-PCR protocol with three rounds of nested PCR amplified TCRbeta. Each CDR3 protein gets one entry after TCRdb re-called the multiplex PCR reads with MiXCR. Here the sample spans about 93,000 distinct CDR3 sequences, 67% being singletons. Study outcomes and limitations: Tumor TCR diversity, when higher, was linked to shorter survival. In normal lung, the top 100 clones were significantly more dominant than in tumor.

Trimming left V 7 bases short and J 7 bases short, with 19 bases between. The CDR3 has 14 amino acids. This sequence originates from a man aged 60-69 years with non-small cell lung cancer. Sequenced material: lung tumor tissue. The chain combines TRBV12-3 or TRBV12-4 with TRBJ2-5; D perhaps matches TRBD1 (7 bases). The DNA of the CDR3 is TGTGCCAGCACCTTAGGGGGGCGACAGGGGACCCAGTACTTC. It yields the protein CASTLGGRQGTQYF.